Included here is one T cell receptor (beta chain) sequence, with context. Its matching antigen is unknown. The source of the sample is a study of cytomegalovirus exposure and HLA in healthy donors. Broader study findings: In a later analysis, specific HLA alleles were associated with 16,000 or so TCR beta sequences at a 0.05 false discovery rate. Cytomegalovirus association was assigned to over 150 TCR beta chains.

The study ran its PCR with 60 Vbeta and 13 Jbeta primers. The assay was immunoSEQ multiplex PCR, and TCRdb's table has in-frame clones only and misses some. The repertoire consists of around 130,000 clones, with roughly 69% occurring once and the leading ten covering approximately 2.9%. This CDR3 contains 13 residues. Trimming cost V 1 base and J 8 bases, with 9 bases left between them. CDR1 and CDR2 (germline): SGHDN, FVKESK. The chain has TRBV14 and TRBJ2-1; D gene ambiguous. This receptor was taken from a human donor in good health. The sequencing sample was made of PBMCs. The CDR3: CASSQVMSHEQFF. DNA of the CDR3: TGTGCCAGCAGCCAAGTAATGTCCCATGAGCAGTTCTTC.